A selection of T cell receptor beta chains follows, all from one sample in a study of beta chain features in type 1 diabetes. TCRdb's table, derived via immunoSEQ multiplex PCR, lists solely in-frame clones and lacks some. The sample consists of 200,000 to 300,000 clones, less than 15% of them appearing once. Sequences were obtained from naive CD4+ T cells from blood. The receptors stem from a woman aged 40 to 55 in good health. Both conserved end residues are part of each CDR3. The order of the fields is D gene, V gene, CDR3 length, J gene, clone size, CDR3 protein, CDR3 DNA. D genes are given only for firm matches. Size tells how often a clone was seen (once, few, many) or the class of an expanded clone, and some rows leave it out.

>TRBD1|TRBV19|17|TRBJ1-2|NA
CASTRSGQGFGSYGYTF
TGTGCCAGTACCCGGTCGGGACAGGGATTTGGCTCCTATGGCTACACCTTC
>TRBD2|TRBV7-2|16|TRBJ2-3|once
CASSHLAGGRTDTQYF
TGTGCCAGCAGCCATTTAGCGGGGGGGCGCACAGATACGCAGTATTTT
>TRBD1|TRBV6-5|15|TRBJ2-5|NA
CASSAPGQPQETQYF
TGTGCCAGCAGTGCTCCGGGACAGCCACAAGAGACCCAGTACTTC
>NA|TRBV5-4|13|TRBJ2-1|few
CASSQAISDEQFF
TGTGCCAGCAGCCAGGCCATCTCCGATGAGCAGTTCTTC
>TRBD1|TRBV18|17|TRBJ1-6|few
CASSPFDRGAYNSPLHF
TGTGCCAGCTCACCATTCGACAGGGGAGCGTATAATTCACCCCTCCACTTT
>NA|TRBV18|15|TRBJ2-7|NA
CASSPDRQSSYEQYF
TGTGCCAGCTCACCCGACAGGCAGAGCTCCTACGAGCAGTACTTC
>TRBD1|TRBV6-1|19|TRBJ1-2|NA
CASSVTIPGQGARDYGYTF
TGTGCCAGCAGTGTCACGATTCCGGGACAGGGGGCGCGGGACTATGGCTACACCTTC
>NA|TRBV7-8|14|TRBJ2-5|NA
CASSLAVLIETQYF
TGTGCCAGCAGCTTAGCGGTACTTATAGAGACCCAGTACTTC
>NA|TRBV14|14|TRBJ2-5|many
CASSQGGLRETQYF
TGTGCCAGCAGCCAAGGAGGATTGCGGGAGACCCAGTACTTC
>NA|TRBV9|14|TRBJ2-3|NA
CASSGRSREGTQYF
TGTGCCAGCAGCGGGAGAAGTCGAGAAGGTACGCAGTATTTT
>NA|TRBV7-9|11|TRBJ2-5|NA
CASSPKETQYF
TGTGCCAGCAGCCCAAAAGAGACCCAGTACTTC
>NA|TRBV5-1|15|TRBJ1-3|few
CASSLAGISGNTIYF
TGCGCCAGCAGCTTGGCCGGGATCTCTGGAAACACCATATATTTT
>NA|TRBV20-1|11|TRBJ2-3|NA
CSEGLGDTQYF
TGCAGCGAGGGACTTGGAGATACGCAGTATTTT
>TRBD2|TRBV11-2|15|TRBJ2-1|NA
CASRAAGGTYNEQFF
TGTGCCAGCAGGGCGGCGGGGGGAACCTACAATGAGCAGTTCTTC
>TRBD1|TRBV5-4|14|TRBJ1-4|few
CASSSGTGREKLFF
TGTGCCAGCAGTTCCGGGACAGGGCGTGAAAAACTGTTTTTT
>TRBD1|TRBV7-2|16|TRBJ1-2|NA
CASSFPAAGGGEGYTF
TGTGCCAGCAGCTTTCCGGCGGCAGGGGGCGGGGAAGGCTACACCTTC
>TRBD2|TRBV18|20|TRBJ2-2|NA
CASSPRGLAGPSANTGELFF
TGTGCCAGCTCACCTAGGGGACTAGCGGGGCCATCCGCGAACACCGGGGAGCTGTTTTTT
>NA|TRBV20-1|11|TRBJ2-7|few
CSAWTRGEQYF
TGCAGTGCTTGGACTAGGGGGGAGCAGTACTTC
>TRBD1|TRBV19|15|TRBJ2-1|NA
CASRAAGTGGREQFF
TGTGCCAGTAGGGCGGCCGGGACAGGGGGACGGGAGCAGTTCTTC
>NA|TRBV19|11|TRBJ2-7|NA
CASSEAGEQYF
TGTGCCAGTAGTGAGGCGGGCGAGCAGTACTTC
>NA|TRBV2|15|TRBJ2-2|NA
CASSEQGMGAGELFF
TGTGCCAGCAGTGAGCAGGGGATGGGGGCCGGGGAGCTGTTTTTT
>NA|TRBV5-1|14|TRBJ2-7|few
CASSLGPGNHEQYF
TGCGCCAGCAGCTTGGGCCCAGGGAATCACGAGCAGTACTTC
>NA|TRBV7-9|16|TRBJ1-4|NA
CASSFLRQTTNEKLFF
TGTGCCAGCAGCTTCCTTCGACAGACAACTAATGAAAAACTGTTTTTT
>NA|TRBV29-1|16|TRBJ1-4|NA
CSAMQNPGSTNEKLFF
TGCAGCGCAATGCAAAACCCAGGGTCGACTAATGAAAAACTGTTTTTT
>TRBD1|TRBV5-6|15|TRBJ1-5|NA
CASSSTTGGNQPQHF
TGTGCCAGCAGCTCTACTACAGGGGGAAATCAGCCCCAGCATTTT
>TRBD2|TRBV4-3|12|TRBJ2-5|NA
CASSQGGGKQYF
TGCGCCAGCAGCCAAGGGGGGGGGAAGCAGTACTTC
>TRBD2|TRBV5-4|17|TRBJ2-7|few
CASSRTSGGPSSYEQYF
TGTGCCAGCAGCAGGACTAGCGGGGGGCCGAGCTCCTACGAGCAGTACTTC
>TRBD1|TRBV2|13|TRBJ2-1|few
CASRDRGILEQFF
TGTGCCAGCAGAGACAGGGGTATCTTGGAGCAGTTCTTC
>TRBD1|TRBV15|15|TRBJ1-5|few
CATSMGQGFVQPQHF
TGTGCCACCAGCATGGGACAGGGTTTTGTTCAGCCCCAGCATTTT
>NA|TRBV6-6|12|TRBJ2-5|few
CASSYSGLTQYF
TGTGCCAGCAGTTACAGCGGATTAACCCAGTACTTC
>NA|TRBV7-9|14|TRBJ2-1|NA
CASSLAGRGSEQFF
TGTGCCAGCAGCTTAGCTGGCCGCGGTAGTGAGCAGTTCTTC